This T cell receptor (beta chain) was sequenced for a study of beta chain features in type 1 diabetes (dated by TCRdb to the late 2010s). For the wider study: No differences in mean age, gender distribution, total cell number or subset yield were found between patients and healthy donors. A total of about 100,000,000 sorted cells were examined across all samples, and RNA yield correlated strongly with the number of cells per subset. In the study, TCRB repertoires of sorted circulating CD4+ T cell subsets from recently diagnosed type 1 diabetes patients were compared with those of matched healthy donors. Regulatory and stem cell-like memory subsets were obtained from only 8 patients and about eight healthy donors, while naive and central memory subsets were obtained from all 30 or so donors.

In this sample, this clone turned up a few times. The clone's antigen remains unknown. No per-base quality is available; no much larger clone lies one base away. The entire amount of isolated RNA was reverse transcribed using the High Capacity cDNA Reverse Transcription Kit, so the sequenced TCRB transcripts were expressed ones. Naive, central memory and regulatory T cell samples underwent deep immunoSEQ sequencing, averaging around 3.9 million total reads per sample. Sorted cells were lysed in RLT buffer and RNA was extracted with DNase-treated RNeasy Micro or Mini kits, depending on cell number. Each cell subset was processed on its own to prevent cross-contamination, while patient and healthy donor samples were processed together. The immunoSEQ multiplex PCR was used to amplify TCRB sequences from cDNA, generating 87-bp fragments that spanned the CDR3 region. Sequencing of the amplicons was done on the Illumina HiSeq platform. The paper's processing steps were these. Synthetic template baselines were used to correct PCR bias computationally, reads within Hamming distance 2 were collapsed together, and singletons that could not be merged were discarded. By aligning reads against IMGT, V, D and J genes, CDR3 length, and insertions or deletions at six rearrangement sites were assigned. Within each subset, clonotype counts were normalized to sorted cell number, and only after that were true diversity and Gini coefficients computed with the tcR R package. The overlap coefficient, calculated on TCRB nucleotide sequences, was used to quantify repertoire sharing. Out-of-frame TCRB sequences from naive cells were analyzed as a proxy for the pre-selection repertoire. Entries here come from immuneACCESS through TCRdb and include only in-frame sequences with V and J called. Some clones fail to appear in such tables; in the studies checked, an unresolved V gene covers under half of the shortfall, and the cause of the remainder is unknown. The V and J calls and clone size were taken over from that table, and D and trimming were inferred from the DNA. The table for this sample lists 350,000 to 450,000 clones; around 15% of them were counted only once. 0.019% of the sample is taken by the ten largest.

Broad study findings and their caveats: Shorter templates might have been favored by PCR, but patient and control samples were amplified and corrected together, so both groups would have been affected equally by any skew. Type 1 diabetes patients showed a moderate but significant shortening of TCRB CDR3 length in all four CD4+ subsets. Naive, central memory and regulatory TCRB repertoires appeared more similar among patients than among healthy donors. HLA sub-analyses involved small numbers of individuals, so any influence of HLA type on TCRB rearrangement remained unresolved. At VDJ recombination sites, type 1 diabetes patients had fewer insertions and more deleted nucleotides, which implies abnormalities in thymic rearrangement. Because cDNA was sequenced instead of genomic DNA, highly expressing activated cells could be over-represented, though the groups showed no difference in activation or CD3 levels.

A single peripheral blood draw of approximately 110 mL on average was collected from each donor into heparinised tubes. Using a panel that included CD45RO, CCR7, CD25, CD127, CD95 and CD27, naive, central memory, regulatory and stem cell-like memory CD4+ T cells were sorted on a BD FACSAria II. All sorted populations exceeded 95% purity. PBMCs were isolated right away by Lymphoprep density gradient centrifugation and were stained directly, without culture. Samples were stained and sorted in pairs, with one healthy donor and one patient per experiment, so that batch effects were minimized. The CDR3, from cysteine to phenylalanine, totals 15 residues. Solely the CDR3 DNA is kept, with 45 bases framed from the first base. According to the germline V gene, CDR1 reads SGHTA and CDR2 reads FQGNSA. The junction carries 16 bases between V and J, which are trimmed by 0 bases and 11 bases respectively.

Sequenced: naive CD4+ T cells from blood. The cell subset or site label of this sample denotes: true naive CD4+ T cells. The V and J segments used are TRBV7-2 and TRBJ1-4; D gene: possibly TRBD1, on 6 matching bases. The receptor's source is a woman between 18 and 29 years old in good health. The CDR3 protein: CASSLARGLSEKLFF. The sequenced DNA: TGTGCCAGCAGCTTAGCAAGGGGGTTGTCTGAGAAACTGTTTTTT.